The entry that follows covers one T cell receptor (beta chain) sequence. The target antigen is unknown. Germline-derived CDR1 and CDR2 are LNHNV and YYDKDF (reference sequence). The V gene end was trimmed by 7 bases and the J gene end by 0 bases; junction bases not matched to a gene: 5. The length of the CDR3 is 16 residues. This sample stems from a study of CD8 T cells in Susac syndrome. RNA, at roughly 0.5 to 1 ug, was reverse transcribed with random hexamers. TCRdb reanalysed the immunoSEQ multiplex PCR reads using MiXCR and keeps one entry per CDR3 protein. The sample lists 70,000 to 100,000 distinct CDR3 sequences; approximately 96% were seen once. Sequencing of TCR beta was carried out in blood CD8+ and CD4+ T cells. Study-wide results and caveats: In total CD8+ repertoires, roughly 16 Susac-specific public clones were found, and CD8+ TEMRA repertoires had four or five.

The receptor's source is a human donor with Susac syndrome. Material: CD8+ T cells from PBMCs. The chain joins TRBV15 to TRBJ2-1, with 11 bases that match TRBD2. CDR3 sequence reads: CATKSSGGPSYNEQFF. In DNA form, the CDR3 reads TGTGCCACCAAGTCTAGCGGGGGGCCCTCCTACAATGAGCAGTTCTTC.